The next 23 T cell receptor beta chains were all read from a single sample in a study of T cell responses to AZD1222 COVID-19 vaccine. Assay: immunoSEQ multiplex PCR; the TCRdb copy retains only in-frame clones and omits some. The data contain about 130,000 clones, over 75% of them seen just once; the ten biggest clones take up approximately 8%. The sequencing here drew on peripheral blood, taken 28 days after the second dose of the MenACWY control vaccine. These receptors originate from an adult who received the MenACWY meningococcal vaccine as a control.

This chain connects TRBV4-2 to TRBJ1-2, with TRBD1 identical over 9 bases. The CDR3 is 15 amino acids. The germline CDR1 and CDR2 sequences are LGHNA and YNFKEQ. V dropped 6 bases and J dropped 2; count of bases not matched to a gene: 7. For the CDR3, the DNA is TGTGCCAGCAGATTCGGACAGGGGACGAACTATGGCTACACCTTC. It is translated as CASRFGQGTNYGYTF.

The rearrangement uses TRBV19 and TRBJ1-6; 8 positions match TRBD1. Germline trimming cut 6 bases from V and 7 bases from J; bases unmatched to any gene: 8. Germline V gene sequence: CDR1 LNHDA, CDR2 SQIVND (reference sequence). The CDR3 covers 15 residues. The CDR3 reads CASSPLGQGNSPLHF. As DNA, the CDR3 is TGTGCCAGTAGCCCATTAGGACAGGGAAATTCACCCCTCCACTTT.

The rearrangement joins TRBV28 to TRBJ1-1, with D perhaps TRBD1 (6 bases). The CDR3 spans 15 residues. The germline V gene encodes CDR1 MDHEN and CDR2 SYDVKM. Trimming removed 6 bases from V and 3 bases from J, with 17 bases in between. CDR3 nucleotides: TGTGCCAGCAGCCCACAGACAGGACCTTACACTGAAGCTTTCTTT. It is translated as CASSPQTGPYTEAFF.

The rearrangement links TRBV28 to TRBJ1-2, with 9 bases lining up with TRBD1. The V gene end was trimmed by 5 bases and the J gene end by 6 bases; junction bases not matched to a gene: 7. Germline values: CDR1 MDHEN, CDR2 SYDVKM. This CDR3 spans 14 amino acids. The CDR3 nucleotides are TGTGCCAGCAGTCGCCGGGACAGGGCGGATGGCTACACCTTC. It yields the protein CASSRRDRADGYTF.

This chain links TRBV6-2 or TRBV6-3 with TRBJ1-1, with 7 bases identical to TRBD1. The junction had 9 bases not matched to a gene; V was cut back by 5 bases and J by 6 bases. The CDR3 covers 14 residues. Germline CDR1 MNHEY, CDR2 SVGEGT. Here the CDR3 DNA reads TGTGCCAGCAGTAAAACCGGACAGGTTGCTGAAGCTTTCTTT. This sequence encodes CASSKTGQVAEAFF.

The chain carries TRBV10-3 and TRBJ1-2; D is uncertain. Germline V CDR1 and CDR2: ENHRY, SYGVKD. This CDR3 has 12 amino acids. Trimming cost V 0 bases and J 14 bases, with 13 bases left between them. CDR3: CAISESGPLCTF. CDR3 sequence (DNA): TGTGCCATCAGTGAGTCCGGGCCCCTCTGTACCTTC.

This rearrangement joins TRBV9 to TRBJ2-5; 8 nucleotides line up with TRBD1. The CDR3 sequence is 13 residues long. Trimming cost V 0 bases and J 6 bases; bases outside gene matches: 1. Germline assignment: CDR1 SGDLS and CDR2 YYNGEE. The CDR3 DNA sequence: TGTGCCAGCAGCGTAGGGACAGGGAAGACCCAGTACTTC. Its translation is CASSVGTGKTQYF.

The chain uses TRBV5-1 and TRBJ2-5, with 12 nucleotides matching TRBD2. The V segment lost 3 bases and the J segment 4 bases; nucleotides outside the gene matches: 4. From germline, CDR1 is SGHRS and CDR2 YFSETQ. This CDR3 contains 15 residues. CDR3 nucleotide sequence: TGCGCCAGCAGCTCAGGACTAGCGGGACGAGAGACCCAGTACTTC. Translated, it gives CASSSGLAGRETQYF.

This clone was found once. V gene TRBV28 combines with J gene TRBJ1-2; no clear D gene. From germline, CDR1 is MDHEN and CDR2 SYDVKM. The CDR3 runs 12 residues. V was pared by 6 bases and J by 3 bases, with 8 bases between. The CDR3 coding sequence is TGTGCCAGCAGGGAGGCGGACTATGGCTACACCTTC. Residues: CASREADYGYTF.

V and J are TRBV7-2 and TRBJ2-1; TRBD2 agrees at 11 bases. There are 16 residues in the CDR3. V dropped 1 base and J dropped 6; count of bases not matched to a gene: 5. Germline CDR1 reads SGHTA; CDR2 reads FQGNSA. The CDR3 spells CASSLGGLAVINEQFF. The CDR3 DNA sequence: TGTGCCAGCAGCTTAGGGGGACTAGCGGTCATCAATGAGCAGTTCTTC.

V gene TRBV19 combines with J gene TRBJ2-5; TRBD1 matches 9 bases. Per the germline V gene, CDR1 is LNHDA and CDR2 is SQIVND (reference sequence). The CDR3 has 15 amino acids. J gave up 5 bases and V 5 bases, and 9 bases lay outside the gene matches. The DNA of the CDR3 is TGTGCCAGTAGTGTTCCGACAGGGGGAATGGAGACCCAGTACTTC. Translated, it gives CASSVPTGGMETQYF.

This clone is a singleton in its sample. The chain has TRBV5-4 and TRBJ1-2; unclear D gene. Germline values: CDR1 SGHNT, CDR2 YYREEE (reference sequence). This CDR3 spans 15 amino acids. V lost 3 bases and J lost 3, with 15 bases in between. The CDR3 DNA sequence: TGTGCCAGCAGCTCGCCACCCCCAGGAGACTATGGCTACACCTTC. It codes for CASSSPPPGDYGYTF.

CDR3 bases: TGTGCCAGCAGCTTCGGTTCAGGGGGGAACACCGGGGAGCTGTTTTTT. As protein: CASSFGSGGNTGELFF. This chain links TRBV7-3 with TRBJ2-2; 7 nucleotides match TRBD1. The V segment lost 3 bases and the J segment 1 base; nucleotides outside the gene matches: 5. This CDR3 has 16 residues. Germline CDR1 reads SGHTA; CDR2 reads FQGTGA.

This chain links TRBV18 with TRBJ2-3; possible D gene TRBD1, 5 bases. The V gene lost 0 bases and the J gene lost 7 bases, with 8 bases spanning the gap. CDR3 size: 13 residues. CDR1 and CDR2 from the germline V gene are KGHSH and LQKENI. DNA of the CDR3: TGTGCCAGCTCACCACCTGACAGTAATACGCAGTATTTT. Its translation: CASSPPDSNTQYF.

The rearrangement joins TRBV13 to TRBJ2-7; 10 bases agree with TRBD2. Losses at the gene ends were 4 bases for V and 3 bases for J; bases not matched to a gene: 3. The germline V gene encodes CDR1 PRHDT and CDR2 FYEKMQ (reference sequence). CDR3 length equals 14 residues. The CDR3 sequence: CASSSRTSGYEQYF. DNA of the CDR3: TGTGCCAGCAGCTCCCGGACTAGCGGCTACGAGCAGTACTTC.

This clone occurred once. V is TRBV5-1 and J is TRBJ1-2; possibly TRBD1 for D (6 bases). The CDR3 consists of 14 residues. With 2 bases removed from V and 4 bases from J, the gap between germline ends came to 12 bases. Per the germline V gene, CDR1 is SGHRS and CDR2 is YFSETQ. The CDR3 region is CASSFAQGSYGYTF. CDR3 in DNA: TGCGCCAGCAGCTTCGCACAGGGAAGCTATGGCTACACCTTC.

This clone was detected once. This rearrangement joins TRBV10-3 to TRBJ1-4; D uncertain. V lost 0 bases and J lost 3, with 8 bases in between. CDR3 length equals 15 residues. Germline loops: CDR1 ENHRY, CDR2 SYGVKD. CDR3 DNA sequence: TGTGCCATCAGTGAGTCCGGGGTAGCTAATGAAAAACTGTTTTTT. Its translation: CAISESGVANEKLFF.

The V call is TRBV6-2 or TRBV6-3, the J call TRBJ2-2, with 10 positions matching TRBD2. The germline V gene has CDR1 MNHEY and CDR2 SVGEGT. CDR3 length equals 15 residues. V trimming: 6 bases; J trimming: 5 bases; junction bases outside the gene matches: 6. The CDR3 protein is CASSAHSGRTGELFF. The CDR3 DNA reads as TGTGCCAGCAGCGCCCATAGCGGGAGGACCGGGGAGCTGTTTTTT.

The chain couples TRBV10-3 to TRBJ2-2, with unresolved D. V was shortened by 4 bases and J by 16 bases, with 19 bases between the two germline ends. This CDR3 has 13 amino acids. CDR1 ENHRY and CDR2 SYGVKD come from the germline V gene. CDR3: CAISAGSQNKWFF. The CDR3 nucleotides are TGTGCCATCAGTGCGGGTTCCCAAAATAAGTGGTTTTTT.

The genes are TRBV25-1 and TRBJ1-4; D may be TRBD1 (6 bases). Trimming shortened V by 6 bases and J by 8 bases, and 19 bases separated the two germline ends. CDR3 size: 15 residues. The germline CDR1 and CDR2 sequences are MGHDK and SYGVNS. The CDR3 DNA is TGTGCCAGCAGCGTCATTGGGGGGGCGGGCGAAAAACTGTTTTTT. The encoded protein is CASSVIGGAGEKLFF.

In its sample, this clone was seen once. The V and J genes are TRBV5-1 and TRBJ1-1, with D possibly matching TRBD1 (5 bases). Germline CDR1 and CDR2: SGHRS and YFSETQ. The CDR3 has 16 amino acids. The germline V and J ends were trimmed by 5 bases and 1 base, with 18 bases remaining between them. CDR3 region: CASSSLSATANTEAFF. Here the CDR3 DNA reads TGCGCCAGCAGTTCGCTGTCGGCGACAGCGAACACTGAAGCTTTCTTT.

This sequence joins TRBV5-1 and TRBJ2-7, with 7 bases aligning to TRBD1. The CDR3 runs 15 residues. The V and J ends lost 0 bases and 6 bases, in that order; junction bases with no gene match: 9. Germline CDR1 SGHRS, CDR2 YFSETQ. CDR3 DNA: TGCGCCAGCAGCTTGGAGGCAGGGGGTGGAAGCGAGCAGTACGTC. The encoded protein is CASSLEAGGGSEQYV.

The chain recombines TRBV5-1 with TRBJ1-4; 12 bases map to TRBD1. CDR1 is SGHRS and CDR2 is YFSETQ in the germline V gene. CDR3 length: 18 amino acids. J was trimmed by 3 bases and V by 3 bases; bases with no gene match: 9. DNA of the CDR3: TGCGCCAGCAGCTCTACCCGGGACAGGGGGCTACCTAATGAAAAACTGTTTTTT. Translating it yields CASSSTRDRGLPNEKLFF. The complete variable domain, with remaining parts taken from reference TRBV5-1 and TRBJ1-4, reads KAGVTQTPRYLIKTRGQQVTLSCSPISGHRSVSWYQQTPGQGLQFLFEYFSETQRNKGNFPGRFSGRQFSNSRSEMNVSTLELGDSALYLCASSSTRDRGLPNEKLFFGSGTQLSVL.